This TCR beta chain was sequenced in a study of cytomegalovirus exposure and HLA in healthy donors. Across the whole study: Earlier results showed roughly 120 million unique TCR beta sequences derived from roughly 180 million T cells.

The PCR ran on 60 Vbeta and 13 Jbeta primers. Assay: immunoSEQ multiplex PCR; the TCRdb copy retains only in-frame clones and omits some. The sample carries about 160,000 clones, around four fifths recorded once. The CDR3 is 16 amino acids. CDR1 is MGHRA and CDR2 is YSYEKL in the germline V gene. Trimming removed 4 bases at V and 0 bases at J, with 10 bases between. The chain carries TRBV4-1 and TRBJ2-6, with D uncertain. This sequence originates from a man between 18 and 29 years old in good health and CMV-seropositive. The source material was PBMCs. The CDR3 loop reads CASSPTASSGANVLTF. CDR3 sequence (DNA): TGCGCCAGCAGCCCTACCGCGAGCTCTGGGGCCAACGTCCTGACTTTC.